Sequencing of this T cell receptor beta chain was carried out in a study of human T cells and chemical hapten exposure. Looking at the study overall: Diphenylcyclopropenone, dosed weekly to the scalp, was given to patients throughout the approximately 22-week study.

This clonotype was counted a few times. Its antigen is still unknown. Since a much larger clone is just one base distant, this may be a read error. Findings and limits, study-wide: Each of the donors had alopecia, so their immune responses may not resemble those of healthy people. There were significantly more large CDR3 similarity clusters among expanded TCRs than among controls.

TCRdb redid the calling of the RACE reads with MiXCR, one entry per CDR3 protein. The table records tens of thousands of distinct CDR3 sequences, about 10% of them present only once. CDR1 is SGHDT, CDR2 YYEEEE, per germline. This CDR3 has 16 amino acids. The ends lost 4 bases at V and 0 bases at J; junction bases unmatched: 2. The time point here: pre-sensitization, week 0. Treatment denoted: therapeutic diphenylcyclopropenone sensitization with weekly scalp DPC. This sequence was found in a woman between 50 and 59 years old with alopecia areata. Some clones in this sample may be carry-over from other donors' samples. The V call is TRBV5-6, the J call TRBJ2-1, with TRBD2 matching 12 bases. The material was whole blood, obtained in connection with sensitization to the hapten diphenylcyclopropenone (DPC). The CDR3 DNA reads as TGTGCCAGCAGCCGGACTAGCGGGGTCTCCTACAATGAGCAGTTCTTC. This codes for CASSRTSGVSYNEQFF.